This T cell receptor (beta chain) was documented in a study of CD8+ T cells in alopecia areata. Study overall: Tofacitinib was taken orally by treated patients, and the dose was 5 to 10 mg twice daily. Overall study findings and caveats: For patients receiving tofacitinib, scalp clonality and expanded CD8+ clones among the top 100 significantly decreased.

Treatment: oral pan-JAK inhibitor, 5-10 mg twice daily. Once RNA had been extracted, it was reverse transcribed into cDNA to act as the sequencing template. TCRdb's copy holds only in-frame clones and misses some; the assay was immunoSEQ multiplex PCR. The sample lists more than 90,000 clones, about three fifths occurring once. A word on this clone: The antigen is undetermined.

With 3 bases removed from V and 5 bases from J, the gap between germline ends came to 16 bases. Germline assignment: CDR1 SGHRS and CDR2 YFSETQ. The CDR3 runs to 15 residues. This rearrangement joins TRBV5-1 to TRBJ2-3; D tentatively reads TRBD1 or TRBD2 (5 bases each). This clonotype originated in a human donor with alopecia areata. The starting material was CD8+ T cells sorted from blood, obtained at approximately week 61, from a patient treated with tofacitinib. The CDR3: CASSSRGGFEDTQYF. CDR3 DNA sequence: TGCGCCAGCAGCTCCCGGGGCGGATTCGAAGATACGCAGTATTTT.